A selection of T cell receptor beta chains follows, all from one sample in a study of spatial heterogeneity in lung cancer. Via MiXCR, TCRdb re-called the 5' RACE reads, giving one row per CDR3 protein. The sample has roughly 80,000 distinct CDR3 sequences, under 8.5% seen once. This specimen consisted of PBMCs, obtained at surgery. The receptor source for this set is a male donor with early-stage non-small cell lung cancer. The CDR3 runs from the conserved cysteine through the conserved F or W. The D gene is left open where the match is weak. Clone sizes are given selectively: once, few, many, or a class where the clone is expanded.

TRBJ1-1 TRBV4-1 - many CASSQPDTEAFF TGCGCCAGCAGCCAACCGGACACTGAAGCTTTCTTT
TRBJ2-1 TRBV11-2 TRBD2 many CASTPPAGGIYNEQFF TGTGCCAGCACCCCCCCAGCGGGAGGAATCTACAATGAGCAGTTCTTC
TRBJ1-5 TRBV9 - - CASSIGDSNQPQHF TGTGCCAGCAGCATAGGGGACAGCAATCAGCCCCAGCATTTT
TRBJ1-1 TRBV11-1 - - CASSRTVGGWTEAFF TGTGCCAGCAGCCGAACAGTGGGAGGTTGGACTGAAGCTTTCTTT
TRBJ1-2 TRBV18 - many CASSPDSPGAQGYTF TGTGCCAGCTCACCAGACTCACCTGGGGCGCAAGGCTACACCTTC
TRBJ2-4 TRBV7-9 - many CASSADSLKNIQYF TGTGCCAGCAGCGCCGACTCCCTCAAAAACATTCAGTACTTC
TRBJ2-3 TRBV11-2 - - CASSLGAGSDTQYF TGTGCCAGCAGCTTAGGGGCAGGCTCAGATACGCAGTATTTT
TRBJ1-1 TRBV30 - - CAWSKNTEAFF TGTGCCTGGAGCAAGAACACTGAAGCTTTCTTT
TRBJ2-3 TRBV10-3 - few CAIRDGEYSQYF TGTGCCATCAGGGACGGGGAATATAGTCAGTATTTT
TRBJ1-4 TRBV2 - many CASSGGAGVFF TGTGCCAGCAGTGGAGGGGCAGGCGTATTTTTT
TRBJ2-1 TRBV28 - few CASSLARDYYNEQFF TGTGCCAGCAGTTTAGCACGGGATTACTACAATGAGCAGTTCTTC